The clone carrying this T cell receptor beta chain has only a few counts. The antigen remains undetermined. The data originate from a study of T-cell reconstitution after alpha-beta-depleted transplantation in children. Study conclusions and caveats: By one year post-transplant, T-cell counts and diversity largely arose from T cells that were newly produced. Surviving recipient cells, namely T cells and thymic progenitors, were the source of high day-60 TCRbeta diversity in some patients.

TCRbeta library preparation incorporated unique molecular identifiers. TCRdb re-called the PCR reads with MiXCR, one entry per CDR3 protein. The sample has about 58,000 distinct CDR3 sequences, 44% seen once. Trimming took 5 bases from V and 5 from J; bases not matched to a gene: 11. CDR1 and CDR2 from the germline V gene are MDHEN and SYDVKM. This CDR3 region has 16 residues. The receptor was isolated from a male patient under 18 who had a stem cell transplant for acute lymphoblastic leukemia, so the T cells may come from the graft donor. This chain connects TRBV28 to TRBJ2-1; the match to TRBD1 covers 8 bases. Sequenced here: PBMCs, mostly from graft donor cells, sampled 360 days after TCRalphabeta/CD19-depleted stem cell transplant. Here the CDR3 reads CASSLVRGRPDNEQFF. The CDR3 nucleotides are TGTGCCAGCAGTCTAGTCAGGGGGCGCCCGGACAATGAGCAGTTCTTC.